This T cell receptor (beta chain) stems from a study of response to subunit inactivated influenza vaccine. Points from the study as a whole: Each seasonal flu vaccination may recruit only limited new T cells, authors suggested.

As for this clonotype: Its antigen is not identified.

MiXCR was run by TCRdb on the RT-PCR reads, yielding one entry per CDR3 protein. Of roughly 700,000 distinct CDR3 sequences listed, approximately 14% were seen once; the top ten hold 5.5% to 7%. V gave up 0 bases and J gave up 4 bases; unmatched junction bases: 13. This CDR3 is built from 18 residues. CDR1 and CDR2 from the germline V gene are LGHNA and YSLEER. This TCR was sampled from a man over 45 who received an inactivated influenza vaccine. This chain joins TRBV4-3 and TRBJ2-5; 8 bases line up with TRBD2. The sample here was PBMCs from blood, taken 14 days before vaccination. The CDR3 loop reads CASSQDVMRGASPETQYF. The CDR3 DNA reads as TGCGCCAGCAGCCAAGACGTTATGCGGGGGGCGTCCCCAGAGACCCAGTACTTC.